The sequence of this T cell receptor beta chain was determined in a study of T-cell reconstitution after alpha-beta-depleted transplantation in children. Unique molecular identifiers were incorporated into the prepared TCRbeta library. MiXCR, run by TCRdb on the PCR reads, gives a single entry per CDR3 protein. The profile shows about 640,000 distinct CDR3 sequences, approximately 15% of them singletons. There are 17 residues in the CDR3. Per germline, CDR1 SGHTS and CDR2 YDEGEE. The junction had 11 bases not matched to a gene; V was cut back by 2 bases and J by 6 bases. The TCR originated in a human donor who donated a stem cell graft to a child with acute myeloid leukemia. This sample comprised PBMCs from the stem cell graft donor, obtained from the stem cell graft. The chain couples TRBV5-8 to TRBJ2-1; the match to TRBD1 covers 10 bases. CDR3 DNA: TGTGCCAGCAGCTTTACACCGGGACAGGGGATGAGCAATGAGCAGTTCTTC. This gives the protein CASSFTPGQGMSNEQFF. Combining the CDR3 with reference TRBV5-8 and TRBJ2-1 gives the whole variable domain EAGVTQSPTHLIKTRGQQATLRCSPISGHTSVYWYQQALGLGLQFLLWYDEGEERNRGNFPPRFSGRQFPNYSSELNVNALELEDSALYLCASSFTPGQGMSNEQFFGPGTRLTVL.